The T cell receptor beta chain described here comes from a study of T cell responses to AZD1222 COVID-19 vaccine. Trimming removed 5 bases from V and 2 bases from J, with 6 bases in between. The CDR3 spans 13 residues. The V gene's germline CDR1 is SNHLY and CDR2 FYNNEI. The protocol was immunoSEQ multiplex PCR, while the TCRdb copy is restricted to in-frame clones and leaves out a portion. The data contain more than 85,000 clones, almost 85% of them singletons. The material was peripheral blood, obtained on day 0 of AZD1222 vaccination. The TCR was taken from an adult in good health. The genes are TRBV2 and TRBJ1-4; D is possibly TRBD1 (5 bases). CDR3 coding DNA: TGTGCCAGCAGTAGGGACACTAATGAAAAACTGTTTTTT. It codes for CASSRDTNEKLFF.